The sequence of this T cell receptor beta chain was determined in a study of shared clonotypes between healthy human individuals. The overall study: Aged 18 to 49, the donors were a couple of women and a few men. Per donor, three plates held CD4 naive cells, three held CD4 memory, two held CD8 naive and one held CD8 memory.

The table came from immunoSEQ multiplex PCR; TCRdb's copy has only in-frame clones and leaves some out. This sample has about 2 million clones; less than 95% occur once, and the top ten carry more than 0.9%. Broader study findings: Sharing of clonotypes among donors was expected to vary with sequencing depth.

V was clipped by 7 bases and J by 1 base, with 7 bases between them. CDR1 and CDR2 from the germline V gene are MDHEN and SYDVKM. CDR3 length: 13 residues. Naive-designated CD8 cells lacked CD45RO, were positively enriched for CCR7, and omitted terminally differentiated effector memory CD45RA+ cells. Details on this clone: Its antigen remains unidentified.

This chain links TRBV28 with TRBJ2-2; D unclear. The TCR comes from a man between 18 and 35 years old in good health. The specimen was naive CD8+ T cells sorted from blood. The chain's CDR3 is CASTALNTGELFF. In DNA, the CDR3 is TGTGCCAGCACTGCCTTGAACACCGGGGAGCTGTTTTTT.